The following is a T cell receptor beta chain sequence with its context. The data were obtained in a study of CD8 T cells in Susac syndrome. Random hexamers served to reverse transcribe roughly 0.45 to 1 ug RNA. Amplification of TCR beta CDR3 by immunoSEQ multiplex PCR spanned 54 Vbeta and 13 Jbeta. TCRdb recomputed calls from the immunoSEQ multiplex PCR reads with MiXCR, one row per CDR3 protein. Among approximately 180,000 distinct CDR3 sequences listed, nearly 97% were seen once. CDR1 is SQVTM, CDR2 ANQGSEA, per germline. The CDR3 totals 13 residues. The V segment lost 7 bases and the J segment 4 bases; nucleotides outside the gene matches: 7.

The gene calls are TRBV29-1 and TRBJ2-3; 8 nucleotides agree with TRBD1. This sequence originates from a human donor with multiple sclerosis. Sequencing was done on a sample of CD4+ T cells from PBMCs. CDR3 protein: CSGAPTGADTQYF. CDR3 in DNA: TGCAGCGGGGCTCCGACAGGGGCAGATACGCAGTATTTT.